The source of this TCR beta chain is a study of vaccination and CD4 T cells after COVID-19. Looking at the study overall: Drawing of post-COVID samples took place a median about 94 days after diagnosis (range 35 to 161).

V was cut by 5 bases and J by 2 bases, with 12 bases left in between. CDR1 SEHNR and CDR2 FQNEAQ come from the germline V gene (reference sequence). This CDR3 contains 14 residues. Treatment noted: roughly 10-day PBMC culture with coronavirus spike peptide pools or control peptides (ViraFEST assay). Wells that each held 1.5 million to 2 million PBMCs were cultured with around 9.9 IU/ml IL-2 and approximately 10 ug/ml peptide pools. As regards this clonotype: The antigen is undetermined.

An Oncomine TCR Beta short-read assay was used to sequence the DNA from cultured CD4+ T cells. TCRdb re-called the PCR reads with MiXCR, one entry per CDR3 protein. The table lists 18,000 or so distinct CDR3 sequences, 50% to 60% of them singletons. This sequence originates from a human donor who had recovered from COVID-19. The chain is built from TRBV7-9 and TRBJ2-5; no definite D call. What was sequenced was CD4+ T cells from blood, cultured in vitro. In nucleotides, the CDR3 is TGTGCCAGCAGCCCGCTCTGGGGACAAGAGACCCAGTACTTC. Translating it yields CASSPLWGQETQYF.